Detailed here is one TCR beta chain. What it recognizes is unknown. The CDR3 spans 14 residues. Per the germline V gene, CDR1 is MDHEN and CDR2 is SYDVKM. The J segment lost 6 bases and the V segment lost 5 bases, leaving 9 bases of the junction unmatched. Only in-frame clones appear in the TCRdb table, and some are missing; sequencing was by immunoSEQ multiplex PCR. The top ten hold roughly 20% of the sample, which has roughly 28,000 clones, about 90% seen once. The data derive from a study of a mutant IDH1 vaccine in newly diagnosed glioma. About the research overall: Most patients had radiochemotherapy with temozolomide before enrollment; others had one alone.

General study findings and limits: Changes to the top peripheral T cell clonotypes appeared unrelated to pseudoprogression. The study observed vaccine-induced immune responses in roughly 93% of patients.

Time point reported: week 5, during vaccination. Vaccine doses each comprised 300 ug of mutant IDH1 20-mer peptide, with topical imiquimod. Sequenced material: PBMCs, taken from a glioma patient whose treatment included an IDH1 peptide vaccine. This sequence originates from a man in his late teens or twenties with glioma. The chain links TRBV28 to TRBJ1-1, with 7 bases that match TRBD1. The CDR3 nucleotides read TGTGCCAGCAGTATCGAGGGGGCGGTGGCTGAAGCTTTCTTT. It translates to CASSIEGAVAEAFF.